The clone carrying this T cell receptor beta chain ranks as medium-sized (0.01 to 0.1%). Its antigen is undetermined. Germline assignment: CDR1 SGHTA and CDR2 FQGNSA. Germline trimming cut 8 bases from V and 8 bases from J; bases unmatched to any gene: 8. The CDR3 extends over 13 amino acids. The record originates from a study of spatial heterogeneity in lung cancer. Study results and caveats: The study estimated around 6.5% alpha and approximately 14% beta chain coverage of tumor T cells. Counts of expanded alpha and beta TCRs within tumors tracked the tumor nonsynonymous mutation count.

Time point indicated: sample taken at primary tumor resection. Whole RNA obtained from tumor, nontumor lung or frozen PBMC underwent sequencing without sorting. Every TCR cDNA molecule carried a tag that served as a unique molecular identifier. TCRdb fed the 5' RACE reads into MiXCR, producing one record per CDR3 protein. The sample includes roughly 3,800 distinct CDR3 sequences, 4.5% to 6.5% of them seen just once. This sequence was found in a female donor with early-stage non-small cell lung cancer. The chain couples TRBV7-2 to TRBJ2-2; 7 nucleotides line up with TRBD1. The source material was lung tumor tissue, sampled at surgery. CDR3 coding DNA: TGTGCCAGCGCACGACAGGGACCGGGGGAGCTGTTTTTT. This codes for CASARQGPGELFF. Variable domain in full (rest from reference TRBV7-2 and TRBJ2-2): GAGVSQSPSNKVTEKGKDVELRCDPISGHTALYWYRQSLGQGLEFLIYFQGNSAPDKSGLPSDRFSAERTGGSVSTLTIQRTQQEDSAVYLCASARQGPGELFFGEGSRLTVL.